Listed below are T cell receptor beta chains from one sample, sequenced in a study of cytomegalovirus exposure and HLA in healthy donors. The repertoire was sequenced with immunoSEQ multiplex PCR; TCRdb's copy has only in-frame clones and lacks some. The ten most abundant clones cover roughly 2.6% of a sample with about 140,000 clones. The sequencing sample was made of PBMCs. The receptor set was obtained from a man aged 35 to 55 in good health and CMV-seronegative. CDR3s include the opening cysteine and the closing phenylalanine or tryptophan. A D gene is named only where the DNA matches it firmly.

d_call,v_call,j_call,cdr3_nt,cdr3_aa
-,TRBV18,TRBJ1-1,TGTGCCAGCTCACCAGTTCCAGGGGACACTGAAGCTTTCTTT,CASSPVPGDTEAFF
TRBD2,TRBV7-2,TRBJ2-7,TGTGCCAGCAGCTTAGCGGCTAGCGGGGGGCTCTACGAGCAGTACTTC,CASSLAASGGLYEQYF
-,TRBV5-5,TRBJ2-1,TGTGCCAGCAGCTCCCGGACAGAGCGCTACAATGAGCAGTTCTTC,CASSSRTERYNEQFF
TRBD2,TRBV13,TRBJ2-1,TGTGCCAGCAGCCGCCCCAAGCGGGGGCCATACAATGAGCAGTTCTTC,CASSRPKRGPYNEQFF
TRBD2,TRBV6-1,TRBJ2-3,TGTGCCATCGGGAGGGGGACTACCCGCACAGATACGCAGTATTTT,CAIGRGTTRTDTQYF
-,TRBV29-1,TRBJ2-3,TGCAGCGTTGAAGGGGGGCTGGGAGATACGCAGTATTTT,CSVEGGLGDTQYF
-,TRBV27,TRBJ1-5,TGTGCCAGCAGTCTTCAGGGGTCTCAGCCCCAGCATTTT,CASSLQGSQPQHF
TRBD1,TRBV15,TRBJ1-4,TGTGCCACCAGAACCGGGACAGAAAATGAAAAACTGTTTTTT,CATRTGTENEKLFF
-,TRBV19,TRBJ2-2,TGTGCCAGTAGTAGGACTAACACTGCCGGGGAGCTGTTTTTT,CASSRTNTAGELFF
TRBD2,TRBV7-6,TRBJ2-3,TGTGCCAGCAGCTTAGGCGGGGGGCCGGTAGATACGCAGTATTTT,CASSLGGGPVDTQYF
-,TRBV11-2,TRBJ2-3,TGTGCCAGCAGCTTGGGCGGGGGCGATACAGATACGCAGTATTTT,CASSLGGGDTDTQYF
-,TRBV7-9,TRBJ2-5,TGTGCCAGCAGCTTAGCACAGAGAGAGACCCAGTACTTC,CASSLAQRETQYF
-,TRBV7-9,TRBJ2-2,TGTGCCAGCCCAGGCCGGGGATACGGGACCGGGGAGCTGTTTTTT,CASPGRGYGTGELFF
-,TRBV5-1,TRBJ1-5,TGCGCCAGCAGCCCAGGTCTAAATGGCAATCAGCCCCAGCATTTT,CASSPGLNGNQPQHF
TRBD1,TRBV18,TRBJ1-1,TGTGCCAGCTCGCAGACAGGGAGTGAAGCTTTCTTT,CASSQTGSEAFF
-,TRBV4-3,TRBJ2-3,TGCGCCAGCAGCCAAGGTCTGGAGCTCGATACGCAGTATTTT,CASSQGLELDTQYF
-,TRBV28,TRBJ2-7,TGTGCCAGCAGTTTCTCCGGACAAACCTACGAGCAGTACTTC,CASSFSGQTYEQYF
TRBD2,TRBV19,TRBJ2-5,TGTGCCAGTAGTATAACCCCTAGCGGCTACCAAGAGACCCAGTACTTC,CASSITPSGYQETQYF
-,TRBV7-9,TRBJ2-1,TGTGCCAGCCAATTCCGGGACACATACAATGAGCAGTTCTTC,CASQFRDTYNEQFF
TRBD1,TRBV7-2,TRBJ1-2,TGTGCCAGCAGCTTCCCAAGACAGGGCTATGGCTACACCTTC,CASSFPRQGYGYTF
-,TRBV7-3,TRBJ1-2,TGTGCCAGCAGCTCCTCCCCGGACAAAGGTGGCTACACCTTC,CASSSSPDKGGYTF
TRBD1,TRBV11-1,TRBJ2-3,TGTGCCAGCAGCTTCGGACAGGGGGCGGATACGCAGTATTTT,CASSFGQGADTQYF
TRBD1,TRBV13,TRBJ1-5,TGTGCCAGCAGCGAAAACAGGGGTTCCCTTCAGCCCCAGCATTTT,CASSENRGSLQPQHF
TRBD1,TRBV7-9,TRBJ1-1,TGTGCCAGCAGCATACGGGACAGGGCTAATTCTGAAGCTTTCTTT,CASSIRDRANSEAFF
-,TRBV19,TRBJ1-6,TGTGCCAGTAGAACAGCGGATGGGAATTCACCCCTCCACTTT,CASRTADGNSPLHF
-,TRBV6-5,TRBJ1-3,TGTGCCAGCAGTGCTCAGAACACCATATATTTT,CASSAQNTIYF
-,TRBV5-1,TRBJ1-4,TGCGCCAGCAGCTTGGGGGGCCCGCCTTTGGAAAAACTGTTTTTT,CASSLGGPPLEKLFF
TRBD1,TRBV13,TRBJ1-1,TGTGCCAGCAGCTTAAGGGGGACAGGGGACACTGAAGCTTTCTTT,CASSLRGTGDTEAFF
-,TRBV2,TRBJ1-3,TGTGCCAGCAGTTCGTCGCAGTCTGGAAACACCATATATTTT,CASSSSQSGNTIYF
-,TRBV5-4,TRBJ1-1,TGTGCCAGCAGCCGGGACATATCGAACACTGAAGCTTTCTTT,CASSRDISNTEAFF
-,TRBV6-5,TRBJ1-1,TGTGCCAGCAGCCCCCCCCCTGGCGGAAACACTGAAGCTTTCTTT,CASSPPPGGNTEAFF
-,TRBV7-9,TRBJ1-1,TGTGCCAGCAGCCATAATACCGGGACTAACACTGAAGCTTTCTTT,CASSHNTGTNTEAFF
TRBD1,TRBV19,TRBJ1-5,TGTGCCAGTAGGGGACAGGTCTCAAATCAGCCCCAGCATTTT,CASRGQVSNQPQHF
TRBD1,TRBV11-3,TRBJ2-7,TGTGCCAGCAGGAACCGACAGGGGCACTCCTACGAGCAGTACTTC,CASRNRQGHSYEQYF
-,TRBV18,TRBJ2-1,TGTGCCAGCTCAGGGTATCAGGAAGATGAGCAGTTCTTC,CASSGYQEDEQFF
-,TRBV5-6,TRBJ1-2,TGTGCCAGCAGCTTCCTGGGGCCGGACCCCTATGGCTACACCTTC,CASSFLGPDPYGYTF
TRBD1,TRBV7-8,TRBJ2-7,TGTGCCAGCAGACTGAGGACAGGGAGAGACGAGCAGTACTTC,CASRLRTGRDEQYF